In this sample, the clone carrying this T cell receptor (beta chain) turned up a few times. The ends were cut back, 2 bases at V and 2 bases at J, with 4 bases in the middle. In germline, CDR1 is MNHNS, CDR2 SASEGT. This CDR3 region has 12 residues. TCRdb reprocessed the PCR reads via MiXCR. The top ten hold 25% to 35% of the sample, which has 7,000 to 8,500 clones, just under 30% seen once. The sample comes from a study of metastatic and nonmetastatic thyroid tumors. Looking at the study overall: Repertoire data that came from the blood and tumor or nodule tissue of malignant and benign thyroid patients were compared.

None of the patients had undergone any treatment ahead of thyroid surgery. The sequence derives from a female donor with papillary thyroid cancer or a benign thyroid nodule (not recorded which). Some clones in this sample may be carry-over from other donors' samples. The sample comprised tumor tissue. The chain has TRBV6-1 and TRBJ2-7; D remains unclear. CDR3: CASSELTYEQYF. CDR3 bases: TGTGCCAGCAGTGAACTTACCTACGAGCAGTACTTC.